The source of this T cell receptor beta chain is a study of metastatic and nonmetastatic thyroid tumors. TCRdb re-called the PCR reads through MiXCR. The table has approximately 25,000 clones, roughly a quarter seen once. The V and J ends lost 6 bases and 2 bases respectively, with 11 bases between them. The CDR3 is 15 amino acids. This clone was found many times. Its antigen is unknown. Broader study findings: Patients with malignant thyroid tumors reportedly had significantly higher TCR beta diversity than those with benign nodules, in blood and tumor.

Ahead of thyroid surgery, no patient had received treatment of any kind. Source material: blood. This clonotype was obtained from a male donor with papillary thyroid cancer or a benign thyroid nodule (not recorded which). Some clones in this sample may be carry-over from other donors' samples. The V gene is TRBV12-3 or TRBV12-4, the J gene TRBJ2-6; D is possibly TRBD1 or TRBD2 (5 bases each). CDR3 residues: CASSRQGAGANVLTF. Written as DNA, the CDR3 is TGTGCCAGCAGCCGCCAGGGAGCTGGGGCCAACGTCCTGACTTTC.